A selection of T cell receptor beta chains follows, all from one sample in a study of response to subunit inactivated influenza vaccine. TCRdb ran MiXCR on the RT-PCR reads and lists one entry per CDR3 protein. The profile covers 650,000 to 850,000 distinct CDR3 sequences, with about 15% appearing a single time and 5.5% to 7% taken by the ten largest. The sample consisted of PBMCs from blood, taken 14 to 15 days before vaccination. Receptors originate from a man between 50 and 59 years old who received an inactivated influenza vaccine. Both conserved end residues are trimmed from each CDR3.

v_gene	CDR3aa
TRBV18	ASSPRRGEYGSTQY
TRBV4-3	ASSQDLGRGSSYEQY
TRBV7-9	ASSPGTDLWNSPLH
TRBV29-1	SVGGAPATEAF
TRBV4-1	ASSEIQGYGTEAF
TRBV20-1	SARDRDSFYNEQF
TRBV4-3	ASSQEWQTNYGYT
TRBV5-1	ASRPTDTGELF
TRBV20-1	SAGEGGHLSNQPQH
TRBV5-1	ASSSLGRPLAGLNEQF
TRBV4-2	ASSQEPDQPQH
TRBV4-3	ASSQGPVNTEAF
TRBV14	ASSPRDIIHEQF
TRBV7-2	ASSYDRDTYEQY
TRBV12-3/TRBV12-4	ASSPFGQHSPLH
TRBV5-1	ASSHRLAGGYEQY
TRBV20-1	SARDFLLAGLETQY
TRBV7-8	ASSFHGLAAYTDTQY
TRBV20-1	SATQGGNTEAF
TRBV10-3	AISEDRGNTEAF
TRBV5-1	ASSLGQGAFAEAF
TRBV15	ATSRALWNEQF
TRBV6-4	ASNPTSGGPYNEQF
TRBV15	ATSRDWREWYEQY
TRBV7-2	ASSQGRFEAF
TRBV12-3/TRBV12-4	ASTPGTSLNNEQF
TRBV3-1	ASSHSHEQF
TRBV20-1	SAYGDGGYT
TRBV4-3	ASSPQTGTTGELF
TRBV29-1	SVEDGKTLNKETQY
TRBV9	ASSVEKISEQF
TRBV6-2/TRBV6-3	ASRDRTASSPLH
TRBV4-1	ASSPKTGQGYT
TRBV11-2	ASSLEVTQGSSSYEQY
TRBV2	ASSEVGAGAYNEQF
TRBV6-5	ASSYGRGVEAF
TRBV7-2	ASSLEFVGYT
TRBV4-2	ASSQGTLARRGEETQY
TRBV20-1	SASGLTYQETQY
TRBV12-3/TRBV12-4	ASSLTGTLNQPQH
TRBV2	ASSEALSEQY
TRBV9	ASSVGVGGEQY
TRBV3-1	ASSHTGTGPYEQY
TRBV12-3/TRBV12-4	ASSLQNNEKLF
TRBV6-1	ASRARGNNYGYT
TRBV6-1	ASRKTGGDGYT
TRBV7-2	ASSPRTRGDEQF
TRBV10-2	ASNIAGGEYEQY
TRBV7-9	ASSSGLAGGSTDTQY
TRBV4-2	ASSQERGWQPQH
TRBV7-2	ASSNTRTGGTYGYT
TRBV7-2	ASSSYSGAVYNEQF
TRBV7-8	ASSQNRGLGNQPQH
TRBV6-2/TRBV6-3	ASSYAGTSFHEQF
TRBV12-3/TRBV12-4	ASSSRGRNQPQH
TRBV4-3	ASSQDLGVEKLF
TRBV7-9	ASSPSGQKRFGYT
TRBV6-5	ASSYLGTASGLAKNIQY
TRBV4-3	ASSPLGLGYNEQF
TRBV7-3	ASSRTGTSGRGEQF